This entry describes one TCR beta chain. The data are from a study of shared T cell receptors in the human thymus. Here immunoSEQ multiplex PCR was the method, and the copy in TCRdb shows in-frame clones only, minus some. The sample consists of about 660,000 clones, approximately 88% of them appearing once. The same specimen was also included in a second study, on human thymus T cells. That source adds: The thymus tissue came from resections taken during corrective heart surgery.

The clonotype was recovered from a boy younger than two with a congenital heart defect. The sequenced sample was thymocytes.

The CDR3 DNA reads TGTGCCAGCACCGCGCCGGGAGCCTGGAATGAGCAGTTCTTC. Protein: CASTAPGAWNEQFF. This chain joins TRBV6-1 and TRBJ2-1; perhaps TRBD2 as D (6 bases). Germline V gives CDR1 MNHNS, CDR2 SASEGT. The CDR3 has 14 amino acids. Trimming removed 7 bases from V and 7 bases from J, with 17 bases in between.